This T cell receptor beta chain was identified during a study of OX40 agonist ivuxolimab in advanced cancers. The wider study: With a range of 23 to 79, age averaged about 58 years, and around 80% were male. Therapy given before enrollment (anti-PD-1, anti-PD-L1 or anti-CTLA-4) was allowed, and 40% had some. General observations from the study: Averaging showed that CD8+ T cells had more expanded clones than CD4+ did.

This CDR3 comprises 14 residues. V lost 0 bases, J lost 8 bases, and 10 bases lay in between. Per the germline V gene, CDR1 is WSHSY and CDR2 is SAAADI. As regards this clone: The antigen is not known.

Using immunoSEQ multiplex PCR, the repertoire was profiled, and TCRdb retains in-frame clones only, with some absent. The table lists around 80,000 clones, about 80% of them singletons. The sequence was collected from an adult with an advanced solid tumor such as melanoma, head and neck, liver or kidney cancer. The source material was CD4+ or CD8+ T cells sorted from blood, sampled in a trial of the OX40 agonist ivuxolimab. J is TRBJ1-4 and V is TRBV10-2; D is uncertain. CDR3 residues: CASSESGIREKLFF. The CDR3 DNA sequence: TGCGCCAGCAGTGAGTCGGGAATTAGGGAAAAACTGTTTTTT.